This T cell receptor beta chain originates from a study of CD8+CD57+ T cells in acquired aplastic anemia. General observations from the study: About 30 shared CD8+ CDR3s appeared highly expressed within patients' immunodominant clones.

V gave up 4 bases and J gave up 2 bases, with 6 bases separating them. The CDR3 loop spans 12 amino acids. CDR1 is SGDLS, CDR2 YYNGEE, per germline. Using genomic DNA as the template, TCR beta VDJ and CDR3 profiling was carried out. Each CDR3 protein is one row after TCRdb ran MiXCR on the reads. In the table there are about 170,000 distinct CDR3 sequences, roughly 63% of which are singletons. This clonotype was observed a few times. Its cognate antigen is unknown. This sequence joins TRBV9 and TRBJ1-1; D is unclear. Specimen: sorted CD4+, CD8+, or CD8+CD57+ T cells (not recorded which) from PBMCs. This TCR was recovered from a human donor in good health. The CDR3 sequence: CASSSINTEAFF. The CDR3 bases are TGTGCCAGCAGCTCCATAAACACTGAAGCTTTCTTT.